Below are 4 T cell receptor beta chains sequenced from a single sample in a study of shared clonotypes between healthy human individuals. Naive CD8 cells were CD45RO-negative, positively selected for CCR7, excluding terminally differentiated effector memory CD45RA+ cells. The repertoire was sequenced with immunoSEQ multiplex PCR; TCRdb's copy has only in-frame clones and lacks some. The data contain some 2 million clones, about 95% of them singletons. Sequences were obtained from naive CD8+ T cells sorted from blood. Receptor source: a man younger than 35 in good health.

V gene TRBV14 combines with J gene TRBJ2-5; tentative D call: TRBD2 (5 bases). Trimming pared 0 bases from V and 2 bases from J, leaving 10 bases between. The CDR3 runs to 15 residues. CDR1 and CDR2 (germline): SGHDN, FVKESK. The CDR3, as DNA: TGTGCCAGCAGCCAAGACCCCGGGGTTCAAGAGACCCAGTACTTC. Its protein product is CASSQDPGVQETQYF.

This clone occurred once. Other DNA variants within this sample encode the same CDR3. V usage is TRBV7-9 and J usage is TRBJ1-1; no definite D call. CDR3 length: 12 residues. Trimming pared 5 bases from V and 8 bases from J, leaving 12 bases between. CDR1 and CDR2 (germline): SEHNR, FQNEAQ (reference sequence). The CDR3 coding sequence is TGTGCCAGCAGCCCTAGAGGAGCAGAAGCTTTCTTT. As protein: CASSPRGAEAFF.

The rearrangement uses TRBV11-2 and TRBJ2-3, with D unclear. The CDR3 is 16 residues long. Per the germline V gene, CDR1 is SGHAT and CDR2 is FQNNGV. V lost 5 bases, J lost 4 bases, and 19 bases lay in between. The CDR3 nucleotides are TGTGCCAGCAGCCCTCCCCTCCCCCAAAAATCAGATACGCAGTATTTT. Its protein is CASSPPLPQKSDTQYF.

The V gene is TRBV4-1, the J gene TRBJ2-1; D tentatively fits TRBD1 or TRBD2 (6 bases each). The CDR3 length is 17 residues. The V and J ends lost 3 bases and 6 bases respectively, with 21 bases between them. CDR1 is MGHRA and CDR2 is YSYEKL in the germline V gene. CDR3 coding DNA: TGCGCCAGCAGCCAGGACTACGGCAGGGGTCCTTTCAATGAGCAGTTCTTC. Translating gives CASSQDYGRGPFNEQFF.